These 2 T cell receptor beta chains originate from one sample sequenced in a study of molecular identifiers for immune sequencing clone quantification. Using its own MiXCR run on the PCR reads, TCRdb lists one record per CDR3 protein. The table records 63,000 or so distinct CDR3 sequences, around a sixth of them present only once. Specimen: naive CD8+ T cells from blood, with Jurkat cell RNA spiked in. The subset is: FACS-sorted CD8+CD4-CCR7+CD45RA+ naive T cells. All receptors derive from a human donor in good health. Some libraries in this study had Jurkat cell RNA spiked in.

In the case of this clonotype: This clone may be a read error of a much larger clone one base away. The chain has TRBV14 and TRBJ2-7, with D perhaps TRBD2 (6 bases). This CDR3 contains 13 residues. The germline CDR1 and CDR2 sequences are SGHDN and FVKESK. The CDR3 nucleotides read TGTGCCAGCAAAGGAGGAGGGAGCTTTGTGCAGTGCTTC. The encoded protein is CASKGGGSFVQCF.

This clonotype was detected ten times or more. The gene calls are TRBV27 and TRBJ1-3; D is undetermined. The CDR3 is made up of 15 amino acids. The V gene's germline CDR1 is MNHEY and CDR2 SMNVEV (reference sequence). Deletions cut 2 bases from V and 1 base from J, with 9 bases between. The CDR3 reads CASSLTGMSGNTIYF. In DNA form, the CDR3 reads TGTGCCAGCAGTTTAACGGGAATGTCTGGAAACACCATATATTTT.